This is a list of T cell receptor beta chains from one sample in a study of shared clonotypes between healthy human individuals. Here immunoSEQ multiplex PCR was the method, and the copy in TCRdb shows in-frame clones only, minus some. Of about 1 million clones in the sample, around 76% were seen once. The specimen was memory CD4+ T cells sorted from blood. These receptors came from a man in his late teens or twenties in good health. Both conserved end residues are part of each CDR3. A D gene is named only where the DNA matches it firmly. Rows give clone size only sometimes, using once, few, many, or a class for an expanded clone.

v_gene	len	j_gene	d_gene	abundance	CDR3aa	CDR3nt
TRBV2	12	TRBJ2-1	-	-	CASRDSGNEQFF	TGTGCCAGCAGGGATAGCGGTAATGAGCAGTTCTTC
TRBV29-1	10	TRBJ1-1	-	-	CSVAPLTNFF	TGCAGCGTTGCACCCCTAACAAATTTCTTT
TRBV2	14	TRBJ1-2	-	once	CASSEQGGNYGYTF	TGTGCCAGCAGTGAACAGGGCGGGAACTATGGCTACACCTTC
TRBV2	14	TRBJ2-2	-	-	CASSDEWGTGELFF	TGTGCCAGCAGTGATGAATGGGGGACCGGGGAGCTGTTTTTT
TRBV21-1	13	TRBJ2-5	-	-	CASSKGGQETQYF	TGTGCCAGCAGCAAAGGGGGACAAGAGACCCAGTACTTC
TRBV7-9	17	TRBJ1-5	-	-	CASSLGSGGGVGQPQHF	TGTGCCAGCAGCTTGGGCTCTGGTGGGGGGGTCGGTCAGCCCCAGCATTTT
TRBV30	14	TRBJ1-1	TRBD1	few	CAWSGDRLNTEAFF	TGTGCCTGGAGTGGGGACAGGCTAAACACTGAAGCTTTCTTT
TRBV28	16	TRBJ1-4	-	-	CASSPEAGKAQKKLFF	TGTGCCAGCAGTCCCGAAGCCGGGAAAGCGCAGAAAAAACTGTTTTTT
TRBV19	18	TRBJ2-6	-	-	CASKLLTSLSSGANVLTF	TGTGCCAGTAAGCTTCTCACAAGTCTGAGCTCTGGGGCCAACGTCCTGACTTTC
TRBV7-8	16	TRBJ1-5	TRBD1	-	CASSLDGTGAGQPQHF	TGTGCCAGCAGCTTAGATGGGACAGGGGCTGGTCAGCCCCAGCATTTT
TRBV6-1	13	TRBJ1-1	-	-	CASTSERNTEAFF	TGTGCCAGCACCTCCGAGAGGAACACTGAAGCTTTCTTT
TRBV6-5	15	TRBJ1-5	-	once	CASTLSGRQGQPQHF	TGTGCCAGCACTTTGTCAGGGAGGCAAGGTCAGCCCCAGCATTTT
TRBV2	13	TRBJ2-2	-	-	CASRKGLTGELFF	TGTGCCAGCAGGAAGGGGCTGACCGGGGAGCTGTTTTTT
TRBV4-1	19	TRBJ2-2	TRBD2	-	CASSHALQLAGSKTGELFF	TGCGCCAGCAGCCACGCTCTCCAACTAGCGGGGTCCAAGACCGGGGAGCTGTTTTTT
TRBV10-3	13	TRBJ2-5	-	-	CAINGANQETQYF	TGTGCCATCAATGGGGCCAACCAAGAGACCCAGTACTTC
TRBV5-1	15	TRBJ1-6	-	-	CASSSTGQFNSPLHF	TGCGCCAGCAGCTCGACTGGACAGTTTAATTCACCCCTCCACTTT
TRBV30	17	TRBJ2-2	-	-	CAWSVGRVVGATGELFF	TGTGCCTGGAGTGTGGGCAGGGTAGTAGGGGCGACCGGGGAGCTGTTTTTT
TRBV9	13	TRBJ2-5	-	-	CASSVGGQETQYF	TGTGCCAGCAGCGTAGGGGGTCAAGAGACCCAGTACTTC
TRBV7-3	16	TRBJ2-2	TRBD2	-	CASRKASGGNTGELFF	TGTGCCAGCAGGAAAGCTAGCGGGGGGAATACCGGGGAGCTGTTTTTT
TRBV18	16	TRBJ1-4	TRBD1	few	CASSPSRQGPNEKLFF	TGTGCCAGCTCACCCTCCCGACAGGGGCCGAATGAAAAACTGTTTTTT
TRBV10-3	13	TRBJ2-7	TRBD2	-	CAIGTSSSYEQYF	TGTGCCATCGGGACTAGCTCCTCCTACGAGCAGTACTTC
TRBV5-4	16	TRBJ1-1	-	-	CASSIDTRAANTEAFF	TGTGCCAGCAGCATAGACACGCGGGCCGCGAACACTGAAGCTTTCTTT
TRBV5-1	15	TRBJ2-7	-	-	CASRLSGGPVEKQYF	TGCGCCAGCAGGTTGTCTGGGGGGCCGGTTGAGAAGCAGTACTTC
TRBV5-1	15	TRBJ1-5	-	once	CASSPGAGGNQPQHF	TGCGCCAGCAGCCCCGGGGCAGGGGGCAATCAGCCCCAGCATTTT
TRBV19	17	TRBJ2-1	TRBD1	few	CASRGGQGNPSYNEQFF	TGTGCCAGTAGGGGGGGACAGGGGAATCCATCCTACAATGAGCAGTTCTTC
TRBV5-6	13	TRBJ2-7	-	few	CASSPLDGYEQYF	TGTGCCAGCAGCCCTTTGGACGGCTACGAGCAGTACTTC
TRBV5-4	15	TRBJ1-1	-	once	CASSFWGRNSTEAFF	TGTGCCAGCAGCTTTTGGGGGAGAAATAGCACTGAAGCTTTCTTT
TRBV30	14	TRBJ2-7	-	few	CAWSKTVPSYEQYF	TGTGCCTGGAGTAAGACAGTCCCCTCCTACGAGCAGTACTTC
TRBV28	15	TRBJ2-5	-	-	CASSFRDSLTETQYF	TGTGCCAGCAGTTTTCGGGACTCCTTAACCGAGACCCAGTACTTC
TRBV5-1	15	TRBJ2-3	TRBD1	-	CASSAPGQSTDTQYF	TGCGCCAGCAGCGCGCCGGGACAGAGCACAGATACGCAGTATTTT
TRBV4-1	15	TRBJ2-7	-	-	CASSQEPQGIYEQYF	TGCGCCAGCAGCCAAGAACCGCAGGGTATCTACGAGCAGTACTTC
TRBV9	14	TRBJ1-1	-	-	CASSVDPGATEAFF	TGTGCCAGCAGCGTAGACCCGGGTGCCACTGAAGCTTTCTTT
TRBV5-1	16	TRBJ1-4	-	-	CASTNRPHGDNEKLFF	TGCGCCAGCACTAATCGGCCCCACGGTGATAATGAAAAACTGTTTTTT
TRBV28	13	TRBJ1-2	-	-	CASSSPGGLGYTF	TGTGCCAGCAGTTCCCCTGGCGGGCTCGGCTACACCTTC
TRBV2	13	TRBJ1-5	-	-	CASIGEGNQPQHF	TGTGCCAGCATTGGGGAGGGCAATCAGCCCCAGCATTTT
TRBV6-1	16	TRBJ2-1	TRBD2	-	CASSDPSGTSGFEQFF	TGTGCCAGCAGTGACCCTTCGGGTACTAGCGGATTCGAGCAGTTCTTC
TRBV5-1	15	TRBJ2-5	-	many	CASSLRSGPQETQYF	TGCGCCAGCAGCCTCAGAAGCGGCCCGCAAGAGACCCAGTACTTC
TRBV5-1	16	TRBJ2-3	-	-	CASSSSPGGTADTQYF	TGCGCCAGCAGCTCCTCTCCAGGAGGCACGGCAGATACGCAGTATTTT
TRBV30	15	TRBJ2-5	-	-	CAWSGGGRAWETQYF	TGTGCCTGGAGTGGAGGGGGGAGGGCCTGGGAGACCCAGTACTTC
TRBV4-3	17	TRBJ2-1	-	-	CASSQENLAHPRNEQFF	TGCGCCAGCAGCCAAGAGAACCTAGCGCACCCCAGGAATGAGCAGTTCTTC
TRBV19	15	TRBJ1-2	-	-	CASAPGGRSNYGYTF	TGTGCCAGCGCCCCCGGGGGGAGGTCTAACTATGGCTACACCTTC